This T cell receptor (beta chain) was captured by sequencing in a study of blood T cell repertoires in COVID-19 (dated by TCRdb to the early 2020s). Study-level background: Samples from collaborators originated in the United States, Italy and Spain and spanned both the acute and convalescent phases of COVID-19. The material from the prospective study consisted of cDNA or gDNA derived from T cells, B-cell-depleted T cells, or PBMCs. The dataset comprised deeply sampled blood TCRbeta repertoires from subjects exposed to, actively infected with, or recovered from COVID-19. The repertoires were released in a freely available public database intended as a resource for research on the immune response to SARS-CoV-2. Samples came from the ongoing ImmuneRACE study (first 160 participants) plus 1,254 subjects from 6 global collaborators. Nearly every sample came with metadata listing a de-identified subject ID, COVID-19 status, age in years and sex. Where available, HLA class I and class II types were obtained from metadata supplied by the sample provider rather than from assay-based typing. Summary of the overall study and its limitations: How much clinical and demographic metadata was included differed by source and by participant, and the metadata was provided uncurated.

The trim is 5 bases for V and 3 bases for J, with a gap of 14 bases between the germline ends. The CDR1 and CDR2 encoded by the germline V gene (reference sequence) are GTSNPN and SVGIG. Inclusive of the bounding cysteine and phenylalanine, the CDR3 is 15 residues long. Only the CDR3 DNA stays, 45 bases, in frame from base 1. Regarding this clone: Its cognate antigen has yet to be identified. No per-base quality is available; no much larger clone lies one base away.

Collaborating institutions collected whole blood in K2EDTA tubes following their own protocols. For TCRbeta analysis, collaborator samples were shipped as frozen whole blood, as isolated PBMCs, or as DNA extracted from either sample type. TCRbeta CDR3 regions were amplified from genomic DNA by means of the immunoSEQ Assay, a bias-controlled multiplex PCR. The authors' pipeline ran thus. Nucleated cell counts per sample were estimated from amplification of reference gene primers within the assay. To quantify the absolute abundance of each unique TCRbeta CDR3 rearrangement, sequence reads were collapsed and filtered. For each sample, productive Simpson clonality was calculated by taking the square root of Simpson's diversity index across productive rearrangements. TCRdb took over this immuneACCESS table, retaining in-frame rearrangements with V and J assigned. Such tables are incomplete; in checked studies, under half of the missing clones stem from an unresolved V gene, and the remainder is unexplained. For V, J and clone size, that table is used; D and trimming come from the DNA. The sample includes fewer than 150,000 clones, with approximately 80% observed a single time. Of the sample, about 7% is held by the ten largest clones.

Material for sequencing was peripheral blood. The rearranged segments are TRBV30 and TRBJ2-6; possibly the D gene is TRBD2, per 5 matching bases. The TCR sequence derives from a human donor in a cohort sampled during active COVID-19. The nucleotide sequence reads TGTGCCTGGGGCCCCATCGGGGTTGGGGCCAACGTCCTGACTTTC. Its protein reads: CAWGPIGVGANVLTF.